The 3 T cell receptor beta chains below come from one sample, sequenced in a study of cytomegalovirus exposure and HLA in healthy donors. PCR was performed using 60 Vbeta and 13 Jbeta primers. Generated by immunoSEQ multiplex PCR, the TCRdb table keeps only in-frame clones and is missing some. The table shows around 170,000 clones, with more than 75% occurring only once. The specimen was PBMCs. These TCRs come from a man aged 40-55 years in good health and CMV-seronegative.

The chain is built from TRBV5-8 and TRBJ1-4; D unclear. Germline V gene data show CDR1 as SGHTS and CDR2 as YDEGEE. The V gene lost 3 bases and the J gene lost 7 bases, with 7 bases spanning the gap. The CDR3 covers 12 residues. CDR3 region: CASSYPSEKLFF. The CDR3 DNA reads TGTGCCAGCAGCTATCCGAGTGAAAAACTGTTTTTT.

The table lists this clone with a few counts. The chain combines TRBV6-5 with TRBJ2-3; 8 positions match TRBD1. The germline gives CDR1 MNHEY, CDR2 SVGAGI. The CDR3 is made up of 15 amino acids. With 6 bases clipped from V and 0 bases from J, the junction kept 5 bases outside the gene matches. This CDR3 is CASSNRGTSTDTQYF. Written as DNA, the CDR3 is TGTGCCAGCAGCAACAGGGGGACTAGCACAGATACGCAGTATTTT.

V is TRBV7-8 and J is TRBJ1-2, with a tentative D call TRBD1 (5 bases). V was pared by 0 bases and J by 8 bases, with 16 bases between. The CDR3 sequence is 15 residues long. Germline V gene data show CDR1 as SGHVS and CDR2 as FQNEAQ. The CDR3 loop is CASSLARGGVEGYTF. CDR3 nucleotides: TGTGCCAGCAGCTTAGCACGGGGAGGGGTGGAGGGCTACACCTTC.